The 17 T cell receptor beta chains listed next were all sequenced from one sample in a study of shared clonotypes between healthy human individuals (TCRdb year 2020). CD8 naive samples were CD45RO-negative cells positively selected for CCR7, giving a CD45RA+CCR7+ population that excluded TemRA cells. Libraries were prepared through the immunoSEQ multiplex PCR assay. TCRdb obtained this table from immuneACCESS and retained in-frame rearrangements with V and J assigned. These tables miss some clones; where compared with another copy, unresolved V genes account for less than half of the shortfall, and the remainder is unexplained. This sample has around 2.1 million clones in its table, and 85% to 95% of those were observed once. Under 2% of the sample is held by the ten biggest clonotypes. Specimen: naive CD8+ T cells from PBMCs. What this sample's cell subset or site label stands for: CD45RA+CCR7+. Source of these receptors: a man between 18 and 29 years old in good health. Some clones in this sample may be carry-over from other donors' samples.

The chain is built from TRBV5-4 and TRBJ2-1; 15 nucleotides match TRBD2. The germline CDR1 and CDR2 sequences are SGHNT and YYREEE (reference sequence). Trimming removed 4 bases from V and 7 bases from J; junction bases left unmatched: 12. The CDR3 covers 18 residues. The CDR3: CASSLGLAGGPDRNEQFF. The CDR3, as DNA: TGTGCCAGCAGCCTGGGACTAGCGGGAGGTCCGGATAGGAATGAGCAGTTCTTC.

The V gene is TRBV25-1, the J gene TRBJ1-2, with no clear D. Germline V gives CDR1 MGHDK, CDR2 SYGVNS. Trimming stripped 2 bases from V and 2 bases from J, with 6 bases between. CDR3 length equals 13 residues. The CDR3, as DNA: TGTGCCAGCAGTGAAGGGCCGAACTATGGCTACACCTTC. This translates into CASSEGPNYGYTF.

Points on this clone: This sample also contains other DNA sequences that code for the same CDR3. CDR3 loop: CASSLVGQNTEAFF. The CDR3 nucleotides are TGCGCCAGCAGCTTGGTGGGGCAGAACACTGAAGCTTTCTTT. This chain links TRBV5-1 with TRBJ1-1; tentative D call: TRBD1 (5 bases). V was trimmed by 0 bases and J by 1 base, leaving 7 bases between them. Germline lookup yields CDR1 SGHRS and CDR2 YFSETQ. This CDR3 is built from 14 residues.

The chain carries TRBV9 and TRBJ1-2; D might be TRBD1 (5 bases). CDR1 and CDR2 (germline): SGDLS, YYNGEE. Trimming removed 2 bases from V and 6 bases from J, with 20 bases in between. The CDR3 consists of 16 residues. This CDR3 is CASSVQGKPPLDGYTF. The CDR3 coding sequence is TGTGCCAGCAGCGTTCAGGGAAAACCCCCCCTCGATGGCTACACCTTC.

This chain joins TRBV5-1 and TRBJ2-7; TRBD1 matches 7 bases. The CDR3 covers 15 residues. Germline V CDR1 and CDR2: SGHRS, YFSETQ. After removal of 0 bases from V and 2 bases from J, the junction contained 5 bases not matched to a gene. The CDR3 DNA follows: TGCGCCAGCAGCTTGGACCGGGACAGTCCCTACGAGCAGTACTTC. It specifies CASSLDRDSPYEQYF.

The chain recombines TRBV11-3 with TRBJ2-7; possibly TRBD1 for D (7 bases). Germline V gene data show CDR1 as SGHNT and CDR2 as YENEEA. V lost 3 bases and J lost 5, with 11 bases in between. CDR3 length: 13 amino acids. The CDR3 region has the DNA TGTGCCAGCAGCTTTAGCAGGGGGGACGAGCAGTACTTC. It is translated as CASSFSRGDEQYF.

This chain uses TRBV7-9 with TRBJ2-7; 7 nucleotides match TRBD1. The CDR3 spans 14 residues. The trim removed 7 bases at V and 1 base at J, leaving 7 bases unmatched. Germline values: CDR1 SEHNR, CDR2 FQNEAQ (reference sequence). CDR3: CASTNTGASYEQYF. The CDR3 DNA reads TGTGCCAGCACCAACACAGGGGCGTCCTACGAGCAGTACTTC.

The chain carries TRBV7-3 and TRBJ2-7, with 11 bases fitting TRBD1. V was clipped by 5 bases and J by 2 bases; unmatched bases: 5. This CDR3 has 15 amino acids. Germline V lookup: CDR1 SGHTA, CDR2 FQGTGA. The CDR3 region is CASSPGTGGAYEQYF. For the CDR3, the DNA is TGTGCCAGCAGCCCTGGGACAGGGGGTGCCTACGAGCAGTACTTC.

Of note for this clone: Other DNA sequences in this specimen translate into the identical CDR3. The chain uses TRBV27 and TRBJ2-6; D is unresolved. Germline-derived CDR1 and CDR2 are MNHEY and SMNVEV (reference sequence). The V gene lost 3 bases and the J gene lost 0 bases, with 6 bases spanning the gap. This CDR3 region has 15 residues. The CDR3 region has the DNA TGTGCCAGCAGTTTTTGGGCCTCTGGGGCCAACGTCCTGACTTTC. Translation: CASSFWASGANVLTF. Based on the CDR3 plus reference TRBV27 and TRBJ2-6, the full variable domain is EAQVTQNPRYLITVTGKKLTVTCSQNMNHEYMSWYRQDPGLGLRQIYYSMNVEVTDKGDVPEGYKVSRKEKRNFPLILESPSPNQTSLYFCASSFWASGANVLTFGAGSRLTVL.

V and J are TRBV13 and TRBJ2-7; D gene uncertain. V was pared by 3 bases and J by 2 bases, with 11 bases between. Looked up from germline, CDR1 is PRHDT and CDR2 is FYEKMQ (reference sequence). The CDR3 consists of 14 residues. The CDR3 bases are TGTGCCAGCAGCTTGAGGAACAGAACCTACGAGCAGTACTTC. It translates to CASSLRNRTYEQYF. The full variable domain, completed using reference TRBV13 and TRBJ2-7, is AAGVIQSPRHLIKEKRETATLKCYPIPRHDTVYWYQQGPGQDPQFLISFYEKMQSDKGSIPDRFSAQQFSDYHSELNMSSLELGDSALYFCASSLRNRTYEQYFGPGTRLTVT.

J is TRBJ2-3 and V is TRBV11-2; tentative D call: TRBD2 (6 bases). V was shortened by 5 bases and J by 2 bases, with 20 bases between the two germline ends. The CDR3 totals 17 residues. Looked up from germline, CDR1 is SGHAT and CDR2 is FQNNGV. The CDR3 spells CASSTGRSGAHTDTQYF. CDR3 nucleotide sequence: TGTGCCAGCAGCACTGGGCGTAGCGGAGCCCACACAGATACGCAGTATTTT.

The genes are TRBV10-3 and TRBJ2-3, with 9 bases aligning to TRBD2. Germline loops: CDR1 ENHRY, CDR2 SYGVKD. Losses at the gene ends were 4 bases for V and 3 bases for J; bases not matched to a gene: 5. The CDR3 contains 15 residues. CDR3 DNA: TGTGCCATCAGTGGGACTAGCGCTACGACAGATACGCAGTATTTT. This gives the protein CAISGTSATTDTQYF.

The chain carries TRBV10-3 and TRBJ1-1; possibly TRBD1 for D (5 bases). V was trimmed by 0 bases and J by 6 bases, leaving 11 bases between them. CDR1 is ENHRY, CDR2 SYGVKD, per germline. CDR3 size: 14 residues. The CDR3 region is CAISESGGLPEAFF. DNA for the CDR3: TGTGCCATCAGTGAGTCGGGGGGGTTGCCTGAAGCTTTCTTT.

The chain links TRBV6-5 to TRBJ2-5, with TRBD1 matching over 10 bases. The V gene's germline CDR1 is MNHEY and CDR2 SVGAGI. The ends lost 4 bases at V and 4 bases at J; junction bases unmatched: 9. The CDR3 has 16 amino acids. The DNA for the CDR3 is TGTGCCAGCAGTTCATCGGGACAGGGGCTCTTAGAGACCCAGTACTTC. Its translation is CASSSSGQGLLETQYF.

The rearrangement uses TRBV6-1 and TRBJ1-2, with TRBD1 matching over 12 bases. The CDR3 has 14 residues. Germline CDR1 and CDR2: MNHNS and SASEGT. With 2 bases clipped from V and 7 bases from J, the junction kept 2 bases outside the gene matches. The CDR3 protein is CASSERGQGAGYTF. CDR3 nucleotide sequence: TGTGCCAGCAGTGAAAGGGGACAGGGGGCTGGCTACACCTTC.

This clone showed up just once. This chain uses TRBV9 with TRBJ2-3, with a weak D call TRBD1 (5 bases). The V gene lost 8 bases and the J gene lost 2 bases, with 15 bases spanning the gap. Germline V CDR1 and CDR2: SGDLS, YYNGEE. The length of the CDR3 is 14 residues. The CDR3 is CASNTGIFTDTQYF. Written as DNA, the CDR3 is TGTGCCAGTAACACAGGAATTTTCACAGATACGCAGTATTTT. The variable domain in full, completed from reference TRBV9 and TRBJ2-3, reads DSGVTQTPKHLITATGQRVTLRCSPRSGDLSVYWYQQSLDQGLQFLIQYYNGEERAKGNILERFSAQQFPDLHSELNLSSLELGDSALYFCASNTGIFTDTQYFGPGTRLTVL.

Worth noting for this clone: Distinct nucleotide sequences in the sample also encode this CDR3. The chain recombines TRBV28 with TRBJ2-2; D unclear. The CDR3 has 11 residues. Germline V gives CDR1 MDHEN, CDR2 SYDVKM. The V end lost 8 bases, the J end lost 7 bases, and 8 bases lay between the germline ends. The CDR3 spells CASSWGGELFF. CDR3 DNA: TGTGCCAGCTCCTGGGGCGGGGAGCTGTTTTTT. Combining the CDR3 with reference TRBV28 and TRBJ2-2 gives the whole variable domain DVKVTQSSRYLVKRTGEKVFLECVQDMDHENMFWYRQDPGLGLRLIYFSYDVKMKEKGDIPEGYSVSREKKERFSLILESASTNQTSMYLCASSWGGELFFGEGSRLTVL.